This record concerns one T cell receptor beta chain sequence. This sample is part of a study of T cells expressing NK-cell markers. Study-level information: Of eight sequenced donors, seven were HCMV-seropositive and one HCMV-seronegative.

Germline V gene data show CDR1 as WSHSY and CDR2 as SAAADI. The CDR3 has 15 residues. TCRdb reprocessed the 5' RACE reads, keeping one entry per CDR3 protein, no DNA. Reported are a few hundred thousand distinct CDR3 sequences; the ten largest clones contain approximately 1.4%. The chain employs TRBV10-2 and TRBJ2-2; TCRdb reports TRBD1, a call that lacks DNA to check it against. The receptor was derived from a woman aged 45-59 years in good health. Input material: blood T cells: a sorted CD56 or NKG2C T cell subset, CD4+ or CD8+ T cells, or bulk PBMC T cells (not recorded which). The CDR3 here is CASSEAITGSGELFF.